This T cell receptor beta chain was sequenced in a study of immune evolution from preneoplasia to lung adenocarcinoma. Whole-study context: HLA loss of heterozygosity: roughly 6.6% AIS, about 15% MIA, roughly 30% ADC, none AAH. Overall study results and limits: KRAS-mutant nodules had the highest T cell clonality.

Regarding this clone: The target antigen is unknown.

J lost 13 bases, V lost 6 bases, and 11 bases had no gene match. CDR3 size: 14 residues. Germline CDR1 reads MDHEN; CDR2 reads SYDVKM. Generated by immunoSEQ multiplex PCR, the TCRdb table keeps only in-frame clones and is missing some. Altogether 20,000 to 25,000 clones are present, 60% to 80% being singletons, with the ten largest covering roughly 5.5%. Two lung cancer pathologists independently confirmed each histologic diagnosis. The source of this sequence is a person between 60 and 69 years old with lung adenocarcinoma. The chain couples TRBV28 to TRBJ2-6, with TRBD1 matching 8 bases. Sequenced sample: FFPE invasive lung adenocarcinoma tissue. CDR3 amino acids: CASSKDRAGIVLTF. CDR3 in DNA: TGTGCCAGCAGCAAGGACAGGGCTGGGATAGTCCTGACTTTC.